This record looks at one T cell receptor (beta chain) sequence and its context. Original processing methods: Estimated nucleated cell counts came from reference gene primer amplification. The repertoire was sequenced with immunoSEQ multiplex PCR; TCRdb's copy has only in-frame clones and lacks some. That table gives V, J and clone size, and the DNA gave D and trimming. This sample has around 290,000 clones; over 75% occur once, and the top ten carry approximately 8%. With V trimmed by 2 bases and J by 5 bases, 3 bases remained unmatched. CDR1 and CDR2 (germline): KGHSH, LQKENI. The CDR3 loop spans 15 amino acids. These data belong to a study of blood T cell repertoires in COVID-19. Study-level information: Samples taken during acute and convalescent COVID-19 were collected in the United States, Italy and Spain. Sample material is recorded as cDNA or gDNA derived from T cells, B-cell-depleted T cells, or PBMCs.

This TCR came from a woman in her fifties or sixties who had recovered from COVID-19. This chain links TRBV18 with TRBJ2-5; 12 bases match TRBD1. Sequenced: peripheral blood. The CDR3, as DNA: TGTGCCAGCTCACCAGGGACAGGGGGCTCCGAGACCCAGTACTTC. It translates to CASSPGTGGSETQYF.